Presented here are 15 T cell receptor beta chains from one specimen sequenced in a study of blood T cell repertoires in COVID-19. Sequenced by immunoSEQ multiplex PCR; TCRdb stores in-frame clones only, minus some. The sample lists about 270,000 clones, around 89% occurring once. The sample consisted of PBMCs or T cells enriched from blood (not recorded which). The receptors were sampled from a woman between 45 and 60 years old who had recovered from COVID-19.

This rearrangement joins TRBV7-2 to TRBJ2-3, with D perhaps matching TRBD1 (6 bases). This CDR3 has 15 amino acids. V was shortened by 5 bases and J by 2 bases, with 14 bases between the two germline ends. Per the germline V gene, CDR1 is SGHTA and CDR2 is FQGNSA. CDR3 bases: TGTGCCAGCAGCCTCTGGACAGTTGACACAGATACGCAGTATTTT. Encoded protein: CASSLWTVDTDTQYF. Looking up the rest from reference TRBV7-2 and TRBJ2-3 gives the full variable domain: GAGVSQSPSNKVTEKGKDVELRCDPISGHTALYWYRQSLGQGLEFLIYFQGNSAPDKSGLPSDRFSAERTGGSVSTLTIQRTQQEDSAVYLCASSLWTVDTDTQYFGPGTRLTVL.

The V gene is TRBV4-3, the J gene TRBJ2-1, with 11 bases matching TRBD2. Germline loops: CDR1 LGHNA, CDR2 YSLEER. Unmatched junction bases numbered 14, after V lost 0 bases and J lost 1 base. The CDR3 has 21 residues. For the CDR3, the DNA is TGCGCCAGCAGCCAAGATGGAAGATATGGGGCTAGCGGGAGGTCCTACAATGAGCAGTTCTTC. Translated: CASSQDGRYGASGRSYNEQFF.

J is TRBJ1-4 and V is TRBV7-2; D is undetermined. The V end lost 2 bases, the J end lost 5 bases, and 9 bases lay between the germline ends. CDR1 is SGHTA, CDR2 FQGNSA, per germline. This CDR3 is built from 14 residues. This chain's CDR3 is CASSLQPLNEKLFF. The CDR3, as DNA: TGTGCCAGCAGCTTACAACCCCTAAATGAAAAACTGTTTTTT.

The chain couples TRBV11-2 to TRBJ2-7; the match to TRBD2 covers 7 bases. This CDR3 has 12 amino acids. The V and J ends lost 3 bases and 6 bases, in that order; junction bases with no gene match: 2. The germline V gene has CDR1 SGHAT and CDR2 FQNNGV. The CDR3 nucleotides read TGTGCCAGCAGCTTTCTAGCGGCCGAGCAGTACTTC. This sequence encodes CASSFLAAEQYF.

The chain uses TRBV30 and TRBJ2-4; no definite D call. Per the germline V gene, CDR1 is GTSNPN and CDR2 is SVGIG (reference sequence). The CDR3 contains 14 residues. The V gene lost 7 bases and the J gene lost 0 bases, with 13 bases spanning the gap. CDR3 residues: CAYTVPLAKNIQYF. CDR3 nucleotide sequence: TGTGCCTATACGGTCCCCTTAGCCAAAAACATTCAGTACTTC.

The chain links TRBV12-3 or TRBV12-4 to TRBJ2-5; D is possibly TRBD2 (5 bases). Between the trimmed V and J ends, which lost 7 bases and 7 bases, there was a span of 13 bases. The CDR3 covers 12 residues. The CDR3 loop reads CASTAGAGTQYF. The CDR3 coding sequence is TGTGCCAGCACGGCAGGTGCGGGGACCCAGTACTTC.

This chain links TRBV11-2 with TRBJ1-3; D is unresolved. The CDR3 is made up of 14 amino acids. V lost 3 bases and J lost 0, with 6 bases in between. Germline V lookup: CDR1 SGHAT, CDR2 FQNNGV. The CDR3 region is CASSFATSGNTIYF. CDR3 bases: TGTGCCAGCAGCTTCGCTACCTCTGGAAACACCATATATTTT.

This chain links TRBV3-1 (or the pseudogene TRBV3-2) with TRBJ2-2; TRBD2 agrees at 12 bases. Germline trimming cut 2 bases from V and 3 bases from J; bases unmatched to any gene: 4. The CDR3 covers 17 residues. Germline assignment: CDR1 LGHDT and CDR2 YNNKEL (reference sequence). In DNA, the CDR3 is TGTGCCAGCAGCCAACGCGGACTAGCGGGATACACCGGGGAGCTGTTTTTT. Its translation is CASSQRGLAGYTGELFF.

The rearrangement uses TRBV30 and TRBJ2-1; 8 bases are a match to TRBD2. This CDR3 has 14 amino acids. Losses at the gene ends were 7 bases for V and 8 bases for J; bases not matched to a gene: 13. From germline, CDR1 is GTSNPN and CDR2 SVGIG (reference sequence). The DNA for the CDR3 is TGTGCCTACCCGGCGACTAGCGATGGTGATGAGCAGTTCTTC. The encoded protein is CAYPATSDGDEQFF.

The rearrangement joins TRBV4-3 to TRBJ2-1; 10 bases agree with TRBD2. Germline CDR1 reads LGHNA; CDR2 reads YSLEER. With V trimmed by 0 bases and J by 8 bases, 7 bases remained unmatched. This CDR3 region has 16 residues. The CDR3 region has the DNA TGCGCCAGCAGCCAAGATTCGTCTAGCGGGGGATATGAGCAGTTCTTC. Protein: CASSQDSSSGGYEQFF.

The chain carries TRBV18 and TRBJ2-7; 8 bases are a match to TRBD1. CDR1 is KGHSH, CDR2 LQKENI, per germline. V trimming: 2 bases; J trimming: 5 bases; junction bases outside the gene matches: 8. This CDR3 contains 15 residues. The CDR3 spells CASSPVTGVKHEQYF. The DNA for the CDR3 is TGTGCCAGCTCACCAGTGACAGGGGTAAAGCACGAGCAGTACTTC.

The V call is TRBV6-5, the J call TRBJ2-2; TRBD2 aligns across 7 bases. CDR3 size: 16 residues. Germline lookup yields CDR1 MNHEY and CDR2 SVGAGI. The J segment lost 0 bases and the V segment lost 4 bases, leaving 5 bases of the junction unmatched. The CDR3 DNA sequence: TGTGCCAGCAGTTCCCGGGAGGCCCCGAACACCGGGGAGCTGTTTTTT. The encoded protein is CASSSREAPNTGELFF.

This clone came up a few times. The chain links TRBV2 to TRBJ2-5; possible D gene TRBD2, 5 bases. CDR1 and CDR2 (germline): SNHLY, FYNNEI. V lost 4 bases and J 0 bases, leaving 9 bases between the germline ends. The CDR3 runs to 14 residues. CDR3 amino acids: CASSVSGYQETQYF. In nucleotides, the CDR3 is TGTGCCAGCAGTGTTTCGGGGTACCAAGAGACCCAGTACTTC.

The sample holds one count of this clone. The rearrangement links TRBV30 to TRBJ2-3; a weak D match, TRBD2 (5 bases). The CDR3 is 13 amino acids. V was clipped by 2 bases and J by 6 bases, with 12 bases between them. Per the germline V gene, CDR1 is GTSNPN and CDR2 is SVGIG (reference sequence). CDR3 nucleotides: TGTGCCTGGAGTATCGGGGTTGGGGATACGCAGTATTTT. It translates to CAWSIGVGDTQYF.

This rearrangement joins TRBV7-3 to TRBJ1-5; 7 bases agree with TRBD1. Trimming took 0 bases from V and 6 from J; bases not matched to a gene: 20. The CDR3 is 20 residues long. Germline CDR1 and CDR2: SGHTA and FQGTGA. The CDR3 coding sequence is TGTGCCAGCAGCTTAACGTTCGCAGAGGGTAACAGGGGAGAGAGTCAGCCCCAGCATTTT. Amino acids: CASSLTFAEGNRGESQPQHF.